This T cell receptor (beta chain) was found in a study of early T cells in non-severe SARS-CoV-2 infection. This CDR3 contains 13 residues. Germline CDR1 SGDLS, CDR2 YYNGEE. V shed 3 bases and J shed 3 bases, with 10 bases lying between them. Each CDR3 protein is one row after TCRdb ran MiXCR on the 5' RACE reads. The sample has approximately 65,000 distinct CDR3 sequences; roughly 13% are singletons. Ten or more counts support this clonotype. V is TRBV9 and J is TRBJ2-7; possible D gene TRBD2, 6 bases. Material: whole blood. The sequence came from an adult who was a healthcare worker with PCR-confirmed SARS-CoV-2 infection or an uninfected control (not recorded which). CDR3 DNA: TGTGCCAGCAGCGCCGACGGGGGCTACGAGCAGTACTTC. Translating gives CASSADGGYEQYF.